This TCR beta chain comes out of a study of blood T cell repertoires in COVID-19. Germline V gene sequence: CDR1 SGHTA, CDR2 FQGNSA. The CDR3 has 14 amino acids. The V and J ends lost 1 base and 9 bases, in that order; junction bases with no gene match: 5. The repertoire was sequenced with immunoSEQ multiplex PCR; TCRdb's copy has only in-frame clones and lacks some. The data show 17,000 or so clones, around 82% seen once. The receptor's source is a man in his 60s with active or convalescent COVID-19. The V gene is TRBV7-2, the J gene TRBJ2-4; 8 positions match TRBD1. Sequencing was carried out using peripheral blood. The CDR3 loop reads CASSLGQGAAIQYF. CDR3 DNA: TGTGCCAGCAGCTTAGGGCAGGGGGCTGCCATTCAGTACTTC.